The next 6 T cell receptor beta chains were all read from a single sample in a study of identical twins. TCRdb analysed the 5' RACE reads with MiXCR anew, one entry per CDR3 protein. The repertoire holds around 370,000 distinct CDR3 sequences, with approximately 9.1% as singletons. The sequenced sample consisted of naive T cells sorted from blood. The receptors shown here come from a woman between 45 and 60 years old in good health.

This clonotype was recorded many times. V is TRBV5-1 and J is TRBJ2-7; TRBD2 matches at 7 bases. Trimming took 4 bases from V and 0 from J; bases not matched to a gene: 16. The CDR3 consists of 18 residues. The germline CDR1 and CDR2 sequences are SGHRS and YFSETQ. In DNA form, the CDR3 reads TGCGCCAGCAGCCCGGGAGGACCCAGAGGGTCCCCCTCCTACGAGCAGTACGTC. Protein sequence: CASSPGGPRGSPSYEQYV.

V is TRBV15 and J is TRBJ1-1, with 9 positions matching TRBD1. CDR1 and CDR2 (germline): LNHNV, YYDKDF (reference sequence). Trimming took 0 bases from V and 1 from J; bases not matched to a gene: 9. The CDR3 length is 18 residues. The CDR3 DNA sequence: TGTGCCACCAGCAGAGATCGGGGGACAGGGTACCAGAACACTGAAGCTTTCTTT. This sequence encodes CATSRDRGTGYQNTEAFF.

The chain recombines TRBV7-9 with TRBJ1-2, with 10 bases fitting TRBD1. Germline V gene sequence: CDR1 SEHNR, CDR2 FQNEAQ (reference sequence). The CDR3 runs 14 residues. The junction had 5 bases not matched to a gene; V was cut back by 3 bases and J by 7 bases. CDR3 region: CASSFWDRGSGYTF. CDR3 in DNA: TGTGCCAGCAGCTTTTGGGACAGGGGATCTGGCTACACCTTC. The full variable domain, completed using reference TRBV7-9 and TRBJ1-2, is DTGVSQNPRHKITKRGQNVTFRCDPISEHNRLYWYRQTLGQGPEFLTYFQNEAQLEKSRLLSDRFSAERPKGSFSTLEIQRTEQGDSAMYLCASSFWDRGSGYTFGSGTRLTVV.

J is TRBJ2-6 and V is TRBV15; D is undetermined. The CDR3 is made up of 15 amino acids. V lost 3 bases, J lost 0 bases, and 6 bases lay in between. Per the germline V gene, CDR1 is LNHNV and CDR2 is YYDKDF (reference sequence). In nucleotides, the CDR3 is TGTGCCACCAGCAGGGACCTCTCTGGGGCCAACGTCCTGACTTTC. It specifies CATSRDLSGANVLTF.

In this sample, this clonotype turned up many times. The junction and the germline gene differ at one end; a read error may be behind it. The chain links TRBV5-1 to TRBJ2-1; maybe TRBD2 (6 bases). This CDR3 comprises 14 residues. Germline loops: CDR1 SGHRS, CDR2 YFSETQ. The CDR3 nucleotides are TGTGCCAGCAGTTTGGAGGGTCGCTACAATGAGCAGTTCTTC. Its translation: CASSLEGRYNEQFF.

Only a few counts were recorded for this clonotype. V and J are TRBV27 and TRBJ2-4, with TRBD2 matching 7 bases. Germline V gives CDR1 MNHEY, CDR2 SMNVEV (reference sequence). This CDR3 contains 13 residues. The V gene end was trimmed by 5 bases and the J gene end by 5 bases; junction bases not matched to a gene: 3. DNA for the CDR3: TGTGCCAGCAGTCGGACTAGACAAAACATTCAGTACTTC. It codes for CASSRTRQNIQYF.